This T cell receptor (beta chain) was captured by sequencing in a study of shared clonotypes between healthy human individuals. Germline assignment: CDR1 SGHRS and CDR2 YFSETQ. This CDR3 has 15 residues. V was pared by 1 base and J by 1 base, with 11 bases between. Clones were read by immunoSEQ multiplex PCR, and TCRdb kept only the in-frame ones, dropping some. The table includes under 650,000 clones, 90% to 96% detected once. This chain links TRBV5-1 with TRBJ2-5; TRBD1 is a possible D gene (5 bases). The receptor was isolated from a woman aged 30 to 39 in good health. The sample was naive CD4+ T cells sorted from blood. As for subset: CD45RA+ positively selected. CDR3 DNA: TGCGCCAGCAGCTTGTCGGTGGACACCCAAGAGACCCAGTACTTC. Protein product: CASSLSVDTQETQYF.